This is a list of T cell receptor beta chains from one sample in a study of PD-L1 blockade in urothelial cancer. Sequencing was performed with immunoSEQ multiplex PCR; in TCRdb, only in-frame clones are kept and a portion is missing. The data show about 72,000 clones, more than 75% seen once. Sequencing was performed on PBMCs, taken around atezolizumab (anti-PD-L1) treatment. The receptor set was obtained from a man aged 60 to 69 with urothelial cancer. Both conserved end residues are part of each CDR3. The D gene is left open where the match is weak. Where a row states a size, it is once, few, many or the class of an expanded clone; other rows omit it.

cdr3_nt cdr3_aa d_call v_call clone_size j_call
TGTGCCAGCAGTATATTACTAGCGGGGGGGTTTTATGAGCAGTTCTTC CASSILLAGGFYEQFF TRBD2 TRBV28 NA TRBJ2-1
TGCGCCAGCAGCTTACCGAGGGAGGGGTCCATTCAGTACTTC CASSLPREGSIQYF TRBD2 TRBV5-1 NA TRBJ2-4
TGCGCCAGCAGCCAAGAAGGGCACACAGGAGAGACCCAGTACTTC CASSQEGHTGETQYF NA TRBV4-1 NA TRBJ2-5
TGTGCCAGTAGTATAGAACGAGCGCGCGGCTACACCTTC CASSIERARGYTF NA TRBV19 NA TRBJ1-2
TGTGCCAGCAGTCGGGACAGGGTGTATGGCTACACCTTC CASSRDRVYGYTF TRBD1 TRBV2 NA TRBJ1-2
TGTGCCAGCAGAATACAGGGGGAAACGATCACAGATACGCAGTATTTT CASRIQGETITDTQYF TRBD1 TRBV2 NA TRBJ2-3
TGTGCCCGGAGTGAAGAGGACAGGGGGGGTTATGGCTACACCTTC CARSEEDRGGYGYTF TRBD1 TRBV30 NA TRBJ1-2
TGTGCCAGCAGCACGGACAGGGGGCGGTACAATGAGCAGTTCTTC CASSTDRGRYNEQFF TRBD1 TRBV7-3 NA TRBJ2-1
TGTGCTAGCAGCTTAAACAGGGCCAATGAGCAGTTCTTC CASSLNRANEQFF NA TRBV7-7 NA TRBJ2-1
TGCGCCAGTAAACAGGGGAGAGATACGCAGTATTTT CASKQGRDTQYF TRBD1 TRBV5-1 NA TRBJ2-3
TGTGCCAGCTCACCCTCCGCCGGTGGCGGAGATACGCAGTATTTT CASSPSAGGGDTQYF NA TRBV18 NA TRBJ2-3
TGTGCCAGCAGGGAAATCTCAGGTGGGCTATTTAATGAGCAGTTCTTC CASREISGGLFNEQFF NA TRBV7-9 NA TRBJ2-1
TGCGCCAGCAGTGGAAAACGAGGGGACAGGGGGTCGAACACCGGGGAGCTGTTTTTT CASSGKRGDRGSNTGELFF TRBD1 TRBV10-1 NA TRBJ2-2
TGTGCCAGCAGTTCCCTGGACTGGGCAGAGACGCAGTATTTT CASSSLDWAETQYF NA TRBV6-6 NA TRBJ2-3
TGTGCCAGCAGCGTACAGGGGGCTAACTATGGCTACACCTTC CASSVQGANYGYTF TRBD1 TRBV9 few TRBJ1-2
TGTGCCAGCAGCTTAGAACAGGGCACTGAAGCTTTCTTT CASSLEQGTEAFF NA TRBV11-2 NA TRBJ1-1
TGTGCCAGTAGTCAACCCCGGGACAGGGGAGGTTACGAGCAGTACTTC CASSQPRDRGGYEQYF TRBD1 TRBV19 NA TRBJ2-7
TGTGCCAGCAGCTTAGGCGGCACAGATACGCAGTATTTT CASSLGGTDTQYF NA TRBV11-3 NA TRBJ2-3
TGTGCCAGCACTTACTCCGGGACAGTGAACACTGAAGCTTTCTTT CASTYSGTVNTEAFF TRBD1 TRBV6-5 NA TRBJ1-1
TGCAGCGTCGTGGTGGGGGCCCGGGGTAATCAGCCCCAGCATTTT CSVVVGARGNQPQHF NA TRBV29-1 NA TRBJ1-5
TGTGCCAGCTCACCAAACCTAGCGGGGGGGTCAGATACGCAGTATTTT CASSPNLAGGSDTQYF TRBD2 TRBV18 NA TRBJ2-3
TGTGCCTGGAGTGTACACAGGGGGTCGGTTCCCGGGGAGCTGTTTTTT CAWSVHRGSVPGELFF TRBD1 TRBV30 NA TRBJ2-2
TGTGCCAGCACCCCTCGGGTCACTCTCCTCCCGAACACTGAAGCTTTCTTT CASTPRVTLLPNTEAFF NA TRBV27 NA TRBJ1-1
TGTGCCAGCAGTGTCGACACCGGGGAGCTGTTTTTT CASSVDTGELFF NA TRBV2 NA TRBJ2-2
TGCGCCAGCAGCCCTTTCGGGTCGGGGAACACTGAAGCTTTCTTT CASSPFGSGNTEAFF NA TRBV4-1 many TRBJ1-1
TGTGCCAGCAGCCCCACAGGCTCTATCATCTCTGGAAACACCATATATTTT CASSPTGSIISGNTIYF NA TRBV7-9 NA TRBJ1-3
TGTGCCAGCAGCTTACTGGCAGGGGGATCTTGGGAGCAGTACTTC CASSLLAGGSWEQYF TRBD1 TRBV11-3 NA TRBJ2-7
TGCGCCAGCAGATCGGGGACAGCAATCTACGAGCAGTACTTC CASRSGTAIYEQYF TRBD1 TRBV10-2 NA TRBJ2-7
TGCGCCAGCAGCTTAGGGGGGGTTCAAGAGACCCAGTACTTC CASSLGGVQETQYF NA TRBV5-1 NA TRBJ2-5
TGTGCCAGCAGCTACGGACTAGTGGGGTTGAACGAGCAGTACTTC CASSYGLVGLNEQYF TRBD2 TRBV7-8 NA TRBJ2-7
TGTGCCAGCAGTTACTCGGCCGTGGGAAACACCATATATTTT CASSYSAVGNTIYF NA TRBV6-5 NA TRBJ1-3
TGTGCCTGGAGTGTAGGGCAGGGAATTAACTATGGCTACACCTTC CAWSVGQGINYGYTF NA TRBV30 NA TRBJ1-2
TGCGCCAGCAGCTTGGGGGAGAATTTCTATGGCTACACCTTC CASSLGENFYGYTF NA TRBV5-1 NA TRBJ1-2
TGTGCCAGCAGCTCCCACAGGGGTGGTTACAATGAGCAGTTCTTC CASSSHRGGYNEQFF TRBD1 TRBV7-2 once TRBJ2-1
TGTGCCAGCAGCTGGACACATAACACTGAAGCTTTCTTT CASSWTHNTEAFF NA TRBV7-2 NA TRBJ1-1
TGCGCCAGCAGCTGGGTCGGGCAGGGGGATGAGCAGTTCTTC CASSWVGQGDEQFF TRBD1 TRBV5-1 NA TRBJ2-1